This T cell receptor beta chain was recorded in a study of T cell changes during pregnancy in multiple sclerosis. This table comes from immunoSEQ multiplex PCR, and its TCRdb copy is limited to in-frame clones, with some not included. The sample lists some 70,000 clones, 91% seen once, with just under 0.3% in the top ten. The CDR3 loop spans 15 amino acids. J lost 0 bases, V lost 4 bases, and 6 bases had no gene match. Per germline, CDR1 MGHDK and CDR2 SYGVNS. The rearrangement links TRBV25-1 to TRBJ2-7; TRBD2 agrees at 7 bases. This sample comprised CD4+ T cells from peripheral blood mononuclear cells, obtained in the third trimester of pregnancy. This TCR came from a female donor in good health, enrolled as a control in a pregnancy study. The chain's CDR3 is CASSVHGGSSYEQYF. CDR3 DNA: TGTGCCAGCAGTGTTCACGGGGGGAGCTCCTACGAGCAGTACTTC.